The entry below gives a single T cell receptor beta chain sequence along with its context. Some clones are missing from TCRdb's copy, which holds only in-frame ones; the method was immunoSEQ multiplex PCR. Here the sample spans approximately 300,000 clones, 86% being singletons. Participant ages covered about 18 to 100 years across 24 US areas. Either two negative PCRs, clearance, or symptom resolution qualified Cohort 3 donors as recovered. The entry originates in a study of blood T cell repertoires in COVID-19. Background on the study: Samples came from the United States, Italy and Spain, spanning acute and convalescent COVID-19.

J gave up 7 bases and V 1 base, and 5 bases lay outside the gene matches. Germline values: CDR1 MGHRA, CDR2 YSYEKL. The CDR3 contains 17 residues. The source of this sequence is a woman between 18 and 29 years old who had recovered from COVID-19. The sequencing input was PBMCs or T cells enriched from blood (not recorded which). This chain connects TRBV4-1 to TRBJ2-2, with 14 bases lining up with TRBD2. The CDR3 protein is CASSQGLAGGPSGELFF. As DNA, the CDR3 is TGCGCCAGCAGCCAAGGACTAGCGGGAGGGCCTAGCGGGGAGCTGTTTTTT.